The 19 T cell receptor beta chains listed next were all sequenced from one sample in a study of identical twins (dated by TCRdb to between 2015 and 2016). Libraries were constructed by 5' RACE. Sequencer: Illumina HiSeq 2000. Through fastp at Q25 and MiXCR, TCRdb rebuilt clones from the public reads, retaining in-frame beta chains. Rows merge per CDR3 protein into single entries with the most common DNA and genes. A total of hundreds of thousands of distinct CDR3 sequences appear in this sample, 15% to 20% of them only once. The leading ten clones occupy less than 15% of the sample. These data also featured in a second study, about T cells expressing NK-cell markers.

Sequencing was done on a sample of PBMCs. These receptor sequences come from a woman aged 18-30 years in good health.

The CDR3 reads CASSQLLAGVGNEQFF. Written as DNA, the CDR3 is TGTGCCAGCAGCCAACTTCTAGCGGGAGTTGGCAATGAGCAGTTCTTC. The chain is built from TRBV12-3 or TRBV12-4 and TRBJ2-1; 10 positions agree with TRBD2. The length of the CDR3 is 16 residues. Germline trimming cut 6 bases from V and 6 bases from J; bases unmatched to any gene: 11.

This clonotype has more than one count but fewer than ten. V is TRBV12-3 or TRBV12-4 and J is TRBJ1-1; D possibly corresponds to TRBD1 (5 bases). This CDR3 comprises 15 residues. V was trimmed by 8 bases and J by 5 bases, leaving 21 bases between them. CDR3 amino acids: CASSELGEVYTEAFF. In DNA, the CDR3 is TGTGCCAGCTCCGAGTTAGGGGAGGTGTATACTGAAGCTTTCTTT.

In its sample, this clonotype was seen once. The chain carries TRBV3-1 and TRBJ2-1; D tentatively fits TRBD1 or TRBD2 (6 bases each). The V end was cut by 1 base, the J end by 6 bases, with 19 bases between. The germline V gene encodes CDR1 LGHDT and CDR2 YNNKEL (reference sequence). The CDR3 covers 17 residues. CDR3 DNA sequence: TGTGCCAGCAGCCAAGTGGGGGGAAGAGGGGGGTCCAATGAGCAGTTCTTC. Translating it yields CASSQVGGRGGSNEQFF.

This clonotype was picked up a small number of times. The chain recombines TRBV5-1 with TRBJ2-5; 9 bases map to TRBD2. Trimming took 7 bases from V and 5 from J; bases not matched to a gene: 9. The CDR3 contains 14 residues. Germline CDR1 reads SGHRS; CDR2 reads YFSETQ. This chain's CDR3 is CASSGGGADETQYF. The CDR3 coding sequence is TGCGCCAGCTCTGGCGGGGGGGCCGATGAGACCCAGTACTTC.

The CDR3 nucleotides are TGTGCCAGCAGTTACTCGACACGGGTGGTCGAGCAGTACTTC. This translates into CASSYSTRVVEQYF. This chain uses TRBV6-2 or TRBV6-3 with TRBJ2-7; no definite D call. From germline, CDR1 is MNHEY and CDR2 SVGEGT. V lost 0 bases and J lost 6, with 12 bases in between. The CDR3 runs to 14 residues.

The rearrangement uses TRBV5-1 and TRBJ2-3; D gene uncertain. Germline CDR1 SGHRS, CDR2 YFSETQ. Trimming left V 3 bases short and J 3 bases short, with 11 bases between. This CDR3 contains 14 residues. CDR3 coding DNA: TGCGCCAGCAGCTCCTATACTCGGACAGATACGCAGTATTTT. Its translation: CASSSYTRTDTQYF.

The chain uses TRBV9 and TRBJ2-1; 14 bases match TRBD2. The germline gives CDR1 SGDLS, CDR2 YYNGEE. V was clipped by 2 bases and J by 8 bases; unmatched bases: 3. The CDR3 totals 15 residues. CDR3 region: CASSVTSGGAYEQFF. CDR3 coding DNA: TGTGCCAGCAGCGTGACTAGCGGGGGGGCATATGAGCAGTTCTTC.

This clonotype has more than one count but fewer than ten. V and J are TRBV20-1 and TRBJ2-7, with TRBD2 as a possible D gene (6 bases). The V end was cut by 0 bases, the J end by 0 bases, with 21 bases between. CDR3 size: 18 residues. CDR1 and CDR2 (germline): DFQATT, SNEGSKA (reference sequence). CDR3 nucleotide sequence: TGCAGTGCTAGAGATTCCGGTGGAGGAGGCGGGAACTCCTACGAGCAGTACTTC. As protein: CSARDSGGGGGNSYEQYF.

The rearrangement uses TRBV20-1 and TRBJ2-7; D is ambiguous. The CDR3 extends over 15 amino acids. V shed 0 bases and J shed 6 bases, with 18 bases lying between them. Germline lookup yields CDR1 DFQATT and CDR2 SNEGSKA (reference sequence). CDR3 DNA: TGCAGTGCTAGAGACTCCGTAACTTTTGACGGCGAGCAGTACTTC. Protein sequence: CSARDSVTFDGEQYF.

This clonotype occurred many times. The rearrangement uses TRBV20-1 and TRBJ2-7, with TRBD2 identical over 11 bases. Trimming at V came to 2 bases and at J to 4 bases, leaving 7 bases not matched to a gene. The germline V gene encodes CDR1 DFQATT and CDR2 SNEGSKA (reference sequence). The CDR3 has 15 residues. The CDR3 spells CSARSPGLAVYEQYF. As DNA, the CDR3 is TGCAGTGCTAGATCACCGGGACTAGCGGTATACGAGCAGTACTTC.

This clonotype was seen a handful of times. This chain links TRBV6-5 with TRBJ1-4; TRBD1 matches at 9 bases. Trimming at V came to 0 bases and at J to 9 bases, leaving 5 bases not matched to a gene. The CDR3 spans 15 residues. Germline-derived CDR1 and CDR2 are MNHEY and SVGAGI. The CDR3 loop is CASSYSQGQGKKLFF. The DNA of the CDR3 is TGTGCCAGCAGTTACTCGCAGGGACAGGGAAAAAAACTGTTTTTT.

This clonotype was detected a few times. J is TRBJ1-2 and V is TRBV20-1; 8 nucleotides line up with TRBD1. Germline V gene lookup returns CDR1 DFQATT and CDR2 SNEGSKA (reference sequence). Losses at the gene ends were 0 bases for V and 4 bases for J; bases not matched to a gene: 10. The CDR3 loop spans 16 amino acids. The chain's CDR3 is CSARDYQGAHGYGYTF. CDR3 coding DNA: TGCAGTGCTAGAGATTATCAGGGGGCCCATGGCTATGGCTACACCTTC.

The chain has TRBV2 and TRBJ1-5; no clear D gene. Germline CDR1 and CDR2: SNHLY and FYNNEI. The V end lost 0 bases, the J end lost 8 bases, and 5 bases lay between the germline ends. The CDR3 contains 12 residues. Here the CDR3 DNA reads TGTGCCAGCAGTGAAGCCGGGGAGCCCCAGCATTTT. As protein: CASSEAGEPQHF.

This clonotype was observed a few times. The CDR3 is CASSYDRVGQPQHF. Written as DNA, the CDR3 is TGTGCCAGCAGTTACGACAGGGTCGGCCAGCCCCAGCATTTT. This rearrangement joins TRBV6-2 or TRBV6-3 to TRBJ1-5; 7 bases are a match to TRBD1. The CDR3 loop spans 14 amino acids. The ends lost 2 bases at V and 7 bases at J; junction bases unmatched: 5. CDR1 and CDR2 (germline): MNHEY, SVGEGT.

Only a few counts were recorded for this clonotype. The chain is built from TRBV11-2 and TRBJ2-1; 13 bases align to TRBD2. From germline, CDR1 is SGHAT and CDR2 FQNNGV. This CDR3 has 15 residues. Trimming took 6 bases from V and 7 from J; bases not matched to a gene: 6. The CDR3 DNA reads as TGTGCCAGCAGACCCGGGACTAGCGGGACTAATGAGCAGTTCTTC. Amino acid sequence: CASRPGTSGTNEQFF.

V and J are TRBV6-6 and TRBJ1-6; D remains unclear. V gave up 7 bases and J gave up 6 bases, with 10 bases separating them. The CDR3 consists of 13 residues. Germline V CDR1 and CDR2: MNHNY, SVGAGI (reference sequence). Here the CDR3 reads CASIRLRNSPLHF. DNA of the CDR3: TGTGCCAGCATTCGTCTTCGTAATTCACCCCTCCACTTT.

This clonotype has more than one count but fewer than ten. The V gene is TRBV7-9, the J gene TRBJ2-7; 8 nucleotides line up with TRBD1. Trimming at V came to 5 bases and at J to 2 bases, leaving 5 bases not matched to a gene. This CDR3 spans 14 amino acids. CDR1 is SEHNR, CDR2 FQNEAQ, per germline (reference sequence). CDR3 sequence (DNA): TGTGCCAGCAGCCGCCGGGACAGGACCTACGAGCAGTACTTC. This codes for CASSRRDRTYEQYF.

The chain employs TRBV19 and TRBJ2-6; D gene ambiguous. The CDR3 is 15 residues long. V lost 5 bases and J lost 1, with 9 bases in between. Germline loops: CDR1 LNHDA, CDR2 SQIVND (reference sequence). The CDR3 nucleotides read TGTGCCAGTAGTGCCCTCCAATCTGGGGCCAACGTCCTGACTTTC. This sequence encodes CASSALQSGANVLTF.

The table lists this clonotype with a few counts. The chain has TRBV6-1 and TRBJ2-2, with D perhaps being TRBD1 or TRBD2 (5 bases each). Trimming removed 6 bases from V and 3 bases from J, with 17 bases in between. The CDR3 sequence is 16 residues long. Per germline, CDR1 MNHNS and CDR2 SASEGT. CDR3 loop: CASSDPLGAHTGELFF. CDR3 DNA: TGTGCCAGCAGCGATCCACTAGGGGCCCACACCGGGGAGCTGTTTTTT.